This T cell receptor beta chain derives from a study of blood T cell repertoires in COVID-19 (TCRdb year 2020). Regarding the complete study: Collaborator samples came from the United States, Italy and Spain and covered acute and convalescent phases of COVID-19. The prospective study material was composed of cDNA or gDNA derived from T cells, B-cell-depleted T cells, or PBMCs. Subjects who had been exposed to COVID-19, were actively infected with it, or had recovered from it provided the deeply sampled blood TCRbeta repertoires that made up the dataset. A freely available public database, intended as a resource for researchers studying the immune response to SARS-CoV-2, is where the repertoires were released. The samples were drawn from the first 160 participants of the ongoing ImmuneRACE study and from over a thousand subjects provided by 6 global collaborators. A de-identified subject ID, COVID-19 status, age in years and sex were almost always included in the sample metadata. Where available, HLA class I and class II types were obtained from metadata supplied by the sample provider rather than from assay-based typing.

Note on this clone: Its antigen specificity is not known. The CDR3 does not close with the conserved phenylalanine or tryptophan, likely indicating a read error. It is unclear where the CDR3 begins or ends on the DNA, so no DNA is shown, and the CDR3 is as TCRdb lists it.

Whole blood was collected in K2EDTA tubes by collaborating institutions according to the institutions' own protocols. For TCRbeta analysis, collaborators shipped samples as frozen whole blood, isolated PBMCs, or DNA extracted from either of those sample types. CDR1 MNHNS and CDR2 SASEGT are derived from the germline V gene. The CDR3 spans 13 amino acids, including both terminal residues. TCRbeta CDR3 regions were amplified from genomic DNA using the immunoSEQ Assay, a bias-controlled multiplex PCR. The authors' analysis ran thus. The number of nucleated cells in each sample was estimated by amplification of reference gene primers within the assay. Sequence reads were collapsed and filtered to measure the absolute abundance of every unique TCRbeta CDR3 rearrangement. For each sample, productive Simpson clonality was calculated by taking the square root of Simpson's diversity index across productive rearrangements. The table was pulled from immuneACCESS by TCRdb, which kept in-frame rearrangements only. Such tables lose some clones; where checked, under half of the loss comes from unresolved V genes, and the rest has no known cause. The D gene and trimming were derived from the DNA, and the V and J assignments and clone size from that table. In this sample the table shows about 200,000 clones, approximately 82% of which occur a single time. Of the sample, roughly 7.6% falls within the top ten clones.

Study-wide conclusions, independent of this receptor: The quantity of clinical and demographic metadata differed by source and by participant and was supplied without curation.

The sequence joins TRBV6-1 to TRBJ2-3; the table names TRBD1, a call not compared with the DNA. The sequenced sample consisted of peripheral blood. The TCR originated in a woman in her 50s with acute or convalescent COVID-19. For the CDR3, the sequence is CASSEAGEAQIRL.